This T cell receptor beta chain derives from a study of CD8 T cells in Susac syndrome. Roughly 0.45 to 1 ug RNA was reverse transcribed with random hexamers. An immunoSEQ multiplex PCR amplified TCR beta CDR3 over 54 Vbeta and 13 Jbeta. In TCRdb, the immunoSEQ multiplex PCR reads were re-called with MiXCR into one record per CDR3 protein. The repertoire holds some 120,000 distinct CDR3 sequences, with about 95% as singletons. V was shortened by 6 bases and J by 0 bases, with 6 bases between the two germline ends. This CDR3 contains 13 residues. Points on this clonotype: Its antigen is not known.

The study's findings and limits: The study recognized that the number of individuals in its TCR sequencing and HLA analysis was relatively small.

CD8+ and CD4+ T cells from blood underwent TCR beta sequencing, which was carried out in a high-throughput format. Healthy donors served as the controls. They were matched for age and sex. The chain recombines TRBV12-3 or TRBV12-4 with TRBJ1-3; D is unresolved. The sample consisted of CD4+ T cells from PBMCs. This receptor was obtained from a human donor in good health. CDR3: CASRTHSGNTIYF. Here the CDR3 DNA reads TGTGCCAGCAGGACCCACTCTGGAAACACCATATATTTT.